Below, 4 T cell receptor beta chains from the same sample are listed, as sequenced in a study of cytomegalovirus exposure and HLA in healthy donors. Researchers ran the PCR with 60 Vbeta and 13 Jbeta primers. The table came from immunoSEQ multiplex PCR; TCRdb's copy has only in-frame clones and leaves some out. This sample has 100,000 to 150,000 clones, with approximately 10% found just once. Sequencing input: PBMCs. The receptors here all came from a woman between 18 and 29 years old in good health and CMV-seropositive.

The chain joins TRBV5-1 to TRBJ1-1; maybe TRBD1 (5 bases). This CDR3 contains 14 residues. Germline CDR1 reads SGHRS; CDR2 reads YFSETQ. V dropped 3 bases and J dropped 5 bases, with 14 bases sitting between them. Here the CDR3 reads CASSWYGGRTEAFF. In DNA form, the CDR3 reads TGCGCCAGCAGCTGGTACGGGGGGAGGACTGAAGCTTTCTTT.

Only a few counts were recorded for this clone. The chain's CDR3 is CASSPGTGGSYTF. The CDR3 coding sequence is TGTGCCAGCAGTCCCGGGACAGGGGGCAGCTACACCTTC. The chain is built from TRBV27 and TRBJ1-2, with 12 bases identical to TRBD1. The germline CDR1 and CDR2 sequences are MNHEY and SMNVEV (reference sequence). V was clipped by 5 bases and J by 9 bases; unmatched bases: 4. The CDR3 totals 13 residues.

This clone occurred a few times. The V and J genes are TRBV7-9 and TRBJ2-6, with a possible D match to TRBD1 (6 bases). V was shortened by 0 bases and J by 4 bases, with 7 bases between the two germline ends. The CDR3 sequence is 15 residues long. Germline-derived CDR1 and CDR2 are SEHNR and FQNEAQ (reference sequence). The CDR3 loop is CASSLAGAGANVLTF. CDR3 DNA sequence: TGTGCCAGCAGCTTAGCGGGGGCGGGGGCCAACGTCCTGACTTTC.

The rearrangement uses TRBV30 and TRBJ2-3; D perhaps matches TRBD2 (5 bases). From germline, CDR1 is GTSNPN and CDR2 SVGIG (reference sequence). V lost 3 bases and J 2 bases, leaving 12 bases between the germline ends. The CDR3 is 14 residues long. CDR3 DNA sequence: TGTGCCTGGAGACGGGCCGGGAACACAGATACGCAGTATTTT. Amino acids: CAWRRAGNTDTQYF.